This T cell receptor beta chain was profiled in a study of blood T cell repertoires in COVID-19. Study-level background: The United States, Italy and Spain provided the acute and convalescent COVID-19 samples. T cells, B-cell-depleted T cells, or PBMCs provided the cDNA or gDNA that served as material.

The V end lost 5 bases, the J end lost 2 bases, and 13 bases lay between the germline ends. This CDR3 spans 14 amino acids. Germline lookup yields CDR1 MDHEN and CDR2 SYDVKM. Original processing notes: Amplifying reference gene primers gave estimates of nucleated cell counts. TCRdb's copy holds only in-frame clones and misses some; the assay was immunoSEQ multiplex PCR. D and trimming come from the DNA, and the V and J calls and clone size come from that table. The data contain 250,000 or so clones, roughly 84% of them singletons. Sequenced: peripheral blood. The clonotype originates from a man aged 60 to 69 with acute or convalescent COVID-19. This chain connects TRBV28 to TRBJ2-7, with a tentative D call TRBD1 (6 bases). The CDR3 here is CASSGDRLAYEQYF. The CDR3 coding sequence is TGTGCCAGCAGTGGTGACAGGCTCGCCTACGAGCAGTACTTC.